This record covers a single TCR beta chain. It was RNA transcripts that yielded the amplified TCR beta CDR3 regions. The TCR CDR3 first-round RT-PCR relied on the HTBI primer set. TCRdb re-derived calls from the multiplex PCR reads in MiXCR, one entry per CDR3 protein. This table holds fewer than 110,000 distinct CDR3 sequences, 47% found once. PBMCs were collected from an approximately 9.4 ml volume of fresh peripheral blood. These data originate in a study of T cells in Graves' hyperthyroidism and ophthalmopathy. The CDR3 extends over 12 amino acids. The V gene lost 7 bases and the J gene lost 7 bases, with 14 bases spanning the gap. Germline V lookup: CDR1 SNHLY, CDR2 FYNNEI.

The sequenced sample was blood. The sequence derives from a man in his forties or fifties with Graves' hyperthyroidism. This chain uses TRBV2 with TRBJ2-7, with D perhaps TRBD1 or TRBD2 (5 bases each). For the CDR3, the DNA is TGTGCCAGCACTCACGAGGGGAATGAGCAGTACTTC. Translating it yields CASTHEGNEQYF. Supplemented by reference TRBV2 and TRBJ2-7, the full variable domain reads EPEVTQTPSHQVTQMGQEVILRCVPISNHLYFYWYRQILGQKVEFLVSFYNNEISEKSEIFDDQFSVERPDGSNFTLKIRSTKLEDSAMYFCASTHEGNEQYFGPGTRLTVT.